One and the same sample provided the 8 T cell receptor beta chains below, sequenced in a study of cytomegalovirus exposure and HLA in healthy donors. Clones were read by immunoSEQ multiplex PCR, and TCRdb kept only the in-frame ones, dropping some. This repertoire shows 250,000 to 400,000 clones, over 75% found once; its top ten account for roughly 0.88%. Material: PBMCs. All receptors derive from a man aged 30 to 45 in good health and CMV-seronegative.

The CDR3 DNA reads as TGTGCCAGCAGCGACAGTATGAAACTGTTTTTT. The encoded protein is CASSDSMKLFF. The V gene is TRBV6-1, the J gene TRBJ1-4; TRBD1 might be the D (5 bases). The V gene's germline CDR1 is MNHNS and CDR2 SASEGT. The CDR3 loop spans 11 amino acids. Trimming removed 6 bases at V and 11 bases at J, with 10 bases between.

This sequence joins TRBV18 and TRBJ1-2, with 9 nucleotides matching TRBD1. V lost 3 bases, J lost 7 bases, and 12 bases stayed unmatched. This CDR3 region has 16 residues. In germline, CDR1 is KGHSH, CDR2 LQKENI. CDR3: CASSPSGKQGAGGYTF. CDR3 bases: TGTGCCAGCTCACCCAGTGGAAAACAGGGGGCTGGTGGCTACACCTTC. The entire variable domain, with the rest obtained from reference TRBV18 and TRBJ1-2, is as follows: NAGVMQNPRHLVRRRGQEARLRCSPMKGHSHVYWYRQLPEEGLKFMVYLQKENIIDESGMPKERFSAEFPKEGPSILRIQQVVRGDSAAYFCASSPSGKQGAGGYTFGSGTRLTVV.

This sequence joins TRBV4-3 and TRBJ2-2; TRBD1 agrees at 11 bases. Losses at the gene ends were 3 bases for V and 2 bases for J; bases not matched to a gene: 5. The CDR3 has 17 amino acids. CDR1 and CDR2 (germline): LGHNA, YSLEER. The chain's CDR3 is CASSQDGQGANTGELFF. The CDR3 coding sequence is TGCGCCAGCAGCCAGGACGGACAGGGGGCTAACACCGGGGAGCTGTTTTTT.

V gene TRBV19 combines with J gene TRBJ2-1; D may be TRBD2 (5 bases). Trimming took off 3 bases at V and 3 bases at J, with 15 bases between the two ends. The CDR3 covers 16 residues. Germline V gives CDR1 LNHDA, CDR2 SQIVND (reference sequence). As DNA, the CDR3 is TGTGCCAGTAGTATTTCTCCGAGGGCCCGCTACAATGAGCAGTTCTTC. Protein sequence: CASSISPRARYNEQFF.

This clone was recorded a few times. The chain uses TRBV19 and TRBJ1-5; the D is unclear. V lost 6 bases and J 3 bases, leaving 9 bases between the germline ends. Looked up from germline, CDR1 is LNHDA and CDR2 is SQIVND (reference sequence). The CDR3 length is 13 residues. CDR3 region: CASSAQHNQPQHF. The CDR3 DNA follows: TGTGCCAGTAGCGCACAGCACAATCAGCCCCAGCATTTT.

The chain uses TRBV7-2 and TRBJ2-3; 8 bases fit TRBD2. The germline CDR1 and CDR2 sequences are SGHTA and FQGNSA. The CDR3 covers 16 residues. Germline trimming cut 2 bases from V and 1 base from J; bases unmatched to any gene: 5. The CDR3 DNA follows: TGTGCCAGCAGCTTATCGGGGGGGCTTGGCACAGATACGCAGTATTTT. Translation gives CASSLSGGLGTDTQYF.

This sequence joins TRBV18 and TRBJ1-6, with a weak D call TRBD1 (5 bases). The CDR3 sequence is 16 residues long. Trimming took off 3 bases at V and 6 bases at J, with 15 bases between the two ends. Germline CDR1 and CDR2: KGHSH and LQKENI. CDR3 region: CASSPPSGGLNSPLHF. The CDR3 DNA follows: TGTGCCAGCTCACCTCCGAGTGGGGGACTTAATTCACCCCTCCACTTT.

This clone is a singleton in its sample. Other nucleotide sequences in the sample specify the same CDR3. The gene calls are TRBV6-1 and TRBJ1-4; 8 bases are shared with TRBD1. The CDR3 totals 14 residues. The J segment lost 4 bases and the V segment lost 6 bases, leaving 4 bases of the junction unmatched. CDR1 and CDR2 (germline): MNHNS, SASEGT. CDR3 region: CASRKTGDNEKLFF. Here the CDR3 DNA reads TGTGCCAGCAGGAAGACAGGGGATAATGAAAAACTGTTTTTT.